This T cell receptor beta chain stems from a study of PD-1 blockade in classical Hodgkin lymphoma. Relapse after autologous stem cell transplantation occurred in every patient, and brentuximab vedotin exposure varied. Only in-frame clones appear in the TCRdb table, and some are missing; sequencing was by immunoSEQ multiplex PCR. The sample holds 40,000 to 60,000 clones, over 60% seen once. Trimming shortened V by 1 base and J by 0 bases, and 22 bases separated the two germline ends. The CDR3 runs 20 residues. Germline CDR1 reads SGHVS; CDR2 reads FQNEAQ. V and J are TRBV7-8 and TRBJ2-4, with D tentatively TRBD2 (7 bases). The material was peripheral blood mononuclear cells (PBMCs), obtained before the second cycle of nivolumab. This sequence was found in a human donor with classical Hodgkin lymphoma. The CDR3 sequence: CASSLGGGDKGRLAKNIQYF. CDR3 nucleotide sequence: TGTGCCAGCAGCTTAGGAGGGGGGGACAAGGGGCGGCTAGCCAAAAACATTCAGTACTTC.